This is a list of T cell receptor beta chains from one sample in a study of cytomegalovirus exposure and HLA in healthy donors. Here immunoSEQ multiplex PCR was the method, and the copy in TCRdb shows in-frame clones only, minus some. Of under 150,000 clones listed, about 80% are singletons. The sequenced sample was PBMCs. Receptors were obtained from a woman in her thirties or forties in good health and CMV-seropositive. Both conserved end residues are part of each CDR3. A D gene is named only where the DNA matches it firmly. Clone size appears in some rows only: once, few, many, or a class for an expanded clone.

.	14	TRBJ1-1	TRBV7-2	.	TGTGCCAGCAGCTCCTCGGGCGGGACGGGTGAAGCTTTCTTT	CASSSSGGTGEAFF
.	15	TRBJ2-3	TRBV19	.	TGTGCCAGTAGTATGGGTGGGAGGCCCACAGATACGCAGTATTTT	CASSMGGRPTDTQYF
.	14	TRBJ2-5	TRBV7-2	.	TGTGCCAGCAGCCCCGAACGGGCGGGGGAGACCCAGTACTTC	CASSPERAGETQYF
.	14	TRBJ1-5	TRBV28	once	TGTGCCAGCAGTTTTTCCTTCAGGTCCCAGCCCCAGCATTTT	CASSFSFRSQPQHF
TRBD2	16	TRBJ2-3	TRBV7-7	.	TGTGCTAGCAGCCCGGGACTAGCGGGAGGCGGAGATACGCAGTATTTT	CASSPGLAGGGDTQYF
.	13	TRBJ1-1	TRBV27	.	TGTGCCAGCAGTTTAGGGGCAGTAACTGAAGCTTTCTTT	CASSLGAVTEAFF
.	13	TRBJ2-5	TRBV5-5	few	TGTGCCAGCAGCTTGCAGGGTGCAGAGACCCAGTACTTC	CASSLQGAETQYF
TRBD1	16	TRBJ2-1	TRBV19	.	TGTGCCAGTAGTTCCCCTACAGGGGGCATATACAATGAGCAGTTCTTC	CASSSPTGGIYNEQFF
.	16	TRBJ2-1	TRBV7-9	.	TGTTCCAGCACCTCTACTAGACTAGACTCCTACAATGAGCAGTTCTTC	CSSTSTRLDSYNEQFF
TRBD1	15	TRBJ2-7	TRBV7-8	.	TGTGCCAGCACTAAAGGACAGGTCTTAACCTACGAGCAGTACTTC	CASTKGQVLTYEQYF
.	14	TRBJ1-1	TRBV9	.	TGTGCCAGCAGCCCCTGGACAGCTAACACTGAAGCTTTCTTT	CASSPWTANTEAFF
.	13	TRBJ2-7	TRBV13	.	TGTGCCAGCAGCTTAGCTCTAAGCTACGAGCAGTACTTC	CASSLALSYEQYF
.	15	TRBJ2-1	TRBV7-9	.	TGTGCCAGCAGCTCTAGGGGCGGCATCTACAATGAGCAGTTCTTC	CASSSRGGIYNEQFF
.	14	TRBJ2-3	TRBV29-1	.	TGCAGCGTTGGCTCTATAATCAGCACAGATACGCAGTATTTT	CSVGSIISTDTQYF
TRBD2	15	TRBJ2-1	TRBV9	.	TGTGCCAGCAGCCCGGGACTAGAGAGCTACAATGAGCAGTTCTTC	CASSPGLESYNEQFF
.	18	TRBJ2-2	TRBV7-2	.	TGTGCCGGCAGCCGGAATGCCGGAGTTGCGGCTGACACCGGGGAGCTGTTTTTT	CAGSRNAGVAADTGELFF
.	15	TRBJ2-1	TRBV6-1	.	TGTGCCAGCAGTGACCGGGACACGGGAGGCAATGAGCAGTTCTTC	CASSDRDTGGNEQFF
TRBD1	16	TRBJ2-2	TRBV6-6	.	TGTGCCAGCATAAGGGCACAGGGGGAAGGCACCGGGGAGCTGTTTTTT	CASIRAQGEGTGELFF
TRBD1	15	TRBJ2-7	TRBV28	.	TGTGCCAGCAGTTCCTCGGGGACAGGTTCCTACGAGCAGTACTTC	CASSSSGTGSYEQYF
TRBD2	15	TRBJ2-2	TRBV7-3	.	TGTGCCAGCAGCTTCGGGGGGGAGAACACCGGGGAGCTGTTTTTT	CASSFGGENTGELFF
TRBD1	17	TRBJ1-2	TRBV29-1	.	TGCAGCGTTGAAGATCGGAGCAGGGGGCGCGTGAACTATGGCTACACCTTC	CSVEDRSRGRVNYGYTF
TRBD1	15	TRBJ1-1	TRBV27	few	TGTGCCAGCTTGCCCAGGGGGATTTGGACCACTGAAGCTTTCTTT	CASLPRGIWTTEAFF
TRBD1	15	TRBJ2-1	TRBV5-1	.	TGCGCCAGCAGGCCCCGGGACAGGGTCTACAATGAGCAGTTCTTC	CASRPRDRVYNEQFF
TRBD1	13	TRBJ2-5	TRBV6-1	.	TGTGCCAGCGTGCACAGGGGAAGGGAGACCCAGTACTTC	CASVHRGRETQYF
TRBD2	15	TRBJ2-1	TRBV10-2	.	TGCGCCAGCAGTGAGTGGGCTAGCGGGAGGATTGAGCAGTTCTTC	CASSEWASGRIEQFF
.	15	TRBJ2-2	TRBV19	.	TGTGCCAGTAAAGTGAGGTGGTCGGCGGGCGGGGAGCTGTTTTTT	CASKVRWSAGGELFF
TRBD1	14	TRBJ1-2	TRBV2	.	TGTGCCAGCAGTGGCGGACAGGGTGGCTATGGCTACACCTTC	CASSGGQGGYGYTF